A single sample is the source of the 7 T cell receptor beta chains below, sequenced in a study of T-cell reconstitution after alpha-beta-depleted transplantation in children. Researchers prepared the TCRbeta library using unique molecular identifiers, the study reports. TCRdb re-analysed the PCR reads in MiXCR, keeping a single row per CDR3 protein. Among about 400,000 distinct CDR3 sequences, roughly 15% were seen once, and the ten largest hold about 4%. Here the sequenced sample was PBMCs, taken from the stem cell graft. The source of these receptors is a human donor who donated a stem cell graft to a child with Fanconi anemia.

This clonotype was recorded at least ten times. The gene calls are TRBV7-2 and TRBJ2-3, with 7 bases aligning to TRBD2. The junction had 9 bases not matched to a gene; V was cut back by 4 bases and J by 8 bases. Germline V gene sequence: CDR1 SGHTA, CDR2 FQGNSA. CDR3 size: 14 residues. The DNA for the CDR3 is TGTGCCAGCAGCTCAGCGGGGCCTGGCTCTACGCAGTATTTT. It codes for CASSSAGPGSTQYF. Drawing the rest from reference TRBV7-2 and TRBJ2-3, the complete variable domain is GAGVSQSPSNKVTEKGKDVELRCDPISGHTALYWYRQSLGQGLEFLIYFQGNSAPDKSGLPSDRFSAERTGGSVSTLTIQRTQQEDSAVYLCASSSAGPGSTQYFGPGTRLTVL.

This clonotype was seen a handful of times. The rearrangement links TRBV30 to TRBJ2-1; weak D call: TRBD2 (5 bases). Trimming took off 3 bases at V and 5 bases at J, with 8 bases between the two ends. Germline V gene data show CDR1 as GTSNPN and CDR2 as SVGIG (reference sequence). This CDR3 spans 12 amino acids. CDR3 nucleotides: TGTGCCTGGAGCGGGGTGGACAATGAGCAGTTCTTC. It specifies CAWSGVDNEQFF. The full variable domain, with the rest looked up from reference TRBV30 and TRBJ2-1, is SQTIHQWPATLVQPVGSPLSLECTVEGTSNPNLYWYRQAAGRGLQLLFYSVGIGQISSEVPQNLSASRPQDRQFILSSKKLLLSDSGFYLCAWSGVDNEQFFGPGTRLTVL.

The chain couples TRBV29-1 to TRBJ2-6; D possibly matches TRBD1 or TRBD2 (6 bases each). Trimming removed 6 bases at V and 4 bases at J, with 10 bases between. This CDR3 spans 13 amino acids. CDR1 and CDR2 from the germline V gene are SQVTM and ANQGSEA. CDR3 protein: CSVGGGGANVLTF. The CDR3 nucleotides read TGCAGCGTCGGAGGGGGGGGGGCCAACGTCCTGACTTTC.

This clonotype was recorded at least ten times. DNA for the CDR3: TGTGCCAGCAGTCCCGGGACAGGCCTCTACAATGAGCAGTTCTTC. It yields the protein CASSPGTGLYNEQFF. The rearrangement links TRBV12-3 or TRBV12-4 to TRBJ2-1; TRBD1 matches at 8 bases. With V trimmed by 5 bases and J by 3 bases, 6 bases remained unmatched. The CDR3 is 15 residues long.

The chain carries TRBV7-9 and TRBJ1-1; tentative D call: TRBD1 (5 bases). The CDR3 runs to 12 residues. Trimming shortened V by 8 bases and J by 3 bases, and 10 bases separated the two germline ends. Per the germline V gene, CDR1 is SEHNR and CDR2 is FQNEAQ (reference sequence). This chain's CDR3 is CASDRYYTEAFF. The CDR3 DNA is TGTGCCAGCGACAGATACTACACTGAAGCTTTCTTT.

This clonotype came up a few times. The chain is built from TRBV6-6 and TRBJ1-1; no firm D call. Germline CDR1 is MNHNY and CDR2 is SVGAGI (reference sequence). The CDR3 totals 12 residues. V was shortened by 6 bases and J by 6 bases, with 11 bases between the two germline ends. CDR3 residues: CASSLPGPEAFF. DNA of the CDR3: TGTGCCAGCAGCCTTCCCGGACCTGAAGCTTTCTTT.

The rearrangement joins TRBV11-2 to TRBJ2-2; the D gene is possibly TRBD2 (6 bases). This CDR3 contains 16 residues. V was clipped by 5 bases and J by 6 bases, with 19 bases between them. CDR1 SGHAT and CDR2 FQNNGV come from the germline V gene. CDR3 loop: CASSIAGLTWAGELFF. The CDR3 nucleotides are TGTGCCAGCAGCATCGCGGGGCTTACGTGGGCCGGGGAGCTGTTTTTT.